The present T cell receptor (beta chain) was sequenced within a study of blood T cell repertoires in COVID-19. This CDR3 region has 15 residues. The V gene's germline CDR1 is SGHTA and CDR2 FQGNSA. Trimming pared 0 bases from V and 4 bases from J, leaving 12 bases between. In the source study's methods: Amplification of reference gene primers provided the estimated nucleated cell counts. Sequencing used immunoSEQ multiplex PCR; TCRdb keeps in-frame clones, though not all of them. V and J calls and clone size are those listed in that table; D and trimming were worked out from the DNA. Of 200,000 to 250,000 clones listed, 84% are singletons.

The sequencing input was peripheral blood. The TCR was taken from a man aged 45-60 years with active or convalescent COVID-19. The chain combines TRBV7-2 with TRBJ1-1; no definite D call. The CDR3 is CASSLAVTGPTEAFF. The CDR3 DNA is TGTGCCAGCAGCTTAGCGGTTACGGGTCCCACTGAAGCTTTCTTT. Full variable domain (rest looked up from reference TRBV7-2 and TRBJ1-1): GAGVSQSPSNKVTEKGKDVELRCDPISGHTALYWYRQSLGQGLEFLIYFQGNSAPDKSGLPSDRFSAERTGGSVSTLTIQRTQQEDSAVYLCASSLAVTGPTEAFFGQGTRLTVV.